The 24 T cell receptor beta chains listed next were all sequenced from one sample in a study of technical replicates of blood from a few donors. TCRdb's copy holds only in-frame clones and misses some; the assay was immunoSEQ multiplex PCR. The table shows some 48,000 clones, with 95% to 97% occurring only once. Material for sequencing was T cells isolated from PBMCs. The receptor set was obtained from a human donor in good health.

This rearrangement joins TRBV4-1 to TRBJ1-2, with 10 bases that match TRBD1. Trimming removed 4 bases from V and 8 bases from J; junction bases left unmatched: 7. Germline V gives CDR1 MGHRA, CDR2 YSYEKL. The CDR3 length is 14 residues. CDR3 sequence (DNA): TGCGCCAGCAGCCTTGACAGGGGGCCCAACGGCTACACCTTC. Its protein product is CASSLDRGPNGYTF.

The rearrangement joins TRBV2 to TRBJ2-1; 10 positions agree with TRBD2. Germline CDR1 reads SNHLY; CDR2 reads FYNNEI. The CDR3 spans 14 residues. The trim removed 6 bases at V and 4 bases at J, leaving 3 bases unmatched. In nucleotides, the CDR3 is TGTGCCAGCAGAGGGACTAGCGTATACAATGAGCAGTTCTTC. Translation gives CASRGTSVYNEQFF.

This clone was seen just once. The V call is TRBV30, the J call TRBJ2-3, with 7 bases lining up with TRBD1. The germline V gene has CDR1 GTSNPN and CDR2 SVGIG (reference sequence). Trimming removed 4 bases from V and 3 bases from J; junction bases left unmatched: 7. This CDR3 comprises 14 residues. The CDR3, as DNA: TGTGCCTGGACCGAATTGACAGGGACAGATACGCAGTATTTT. It specifies CAWTELTGTDTQYF.

The chain uses TRBV5-1 and TRBJ2-7; 8 nucleotides line up with TRBD2. The CDR3 spans 16 residues. The V and J ends lost 0 bases and 0 bases, in that order; junction bases with no gene match: 5. Per germline, CDR1 SGHRS and CDR2 YFSETQ. CDR3 coding DNA: TGCGCCAGCAGCTTGGGGCTAGCGGGCAGCTCCTACGAGCAGTACTTC. Its protein product is CASSLGLAGSSYEQYF.

The genes are TRBV9 and TRBJ1-2, with 10 bases identical to TRBD1. This CDR3 is 14 amino acids long. Unmatched junction bases numbered 7, after V lost 5 bases and J lost 6 bases. The germline V gene encodes CDR1 SGDLS and CDR2 YYNGEE. The CDR3 loop reads CASRSRGTGDGYTF. Here the CDR3 DNA reads TGTGCCAGCAGATCCCGCGGGACAGGGGATGGCTACACCTTC.

The rearrangement links TRBV5-4 to TRBJ1-1, with a tentative D call TRBD1 (5 bases). The CDR3 contains 13 residues. V gave up 0 bases and J gave up 8 bases, with 11 bases separating them. Germline lookup yields CDR1 SGHNT and CDR2 YYREEE (reference sequence). CDR3 nucleotides: TGTGCCAGCAGCTTGGGACAGTTCCCCGAAGCTTTCTTT. Translating gives CASSLGQFPEAFF.

The J gene is TRBJ2-5, the V gene TRBV4-3, with D possibly matching TRBD2 (7 bases). This CDR3 has 16 amino acids. V lost 1 base and J lost 4, with 16 bases in between. CDR1 is LGHNA and CDR2 is YSLEER in the germline V gene. The CDR3 nucleotides read TGCGCCAGCAGCCAAGGAGGGGGACTAAAGGGAGAGACCCAGTACTTC. Translation: CASSQGGGLKGETQYF.

The chain carries TRBV5-8 and TRBJ2-7; D possibly corresponds to TRBD1 (5 bases). The germline V and J ends were trimmed by 1 base and 6 bases, with 8 bases remaining between them. Germline assignment: CDR1 SGHTS and CDR2 YDEGEE. This CDR3 has 12 amino acids. This CDR3 reads CASSLRGLEQYF. DNA for the CDR3: TGTGCCAGCAGCTTGAGGGGTCTCGAGCAGTACTTC.

The genes are TRBV5-6 and TRBJ2-7, with D tentatively TRBD2 (6 bases). The CDR3 runs to 14 residues. Germline CDR1 and CDR2: SGHDT and YYEEEE. The V end lost 6 bases, the J end lost 2 bases, and 15 bases lay between the germline ends. As DNA, the CDR3 is TGTGCCAGCAACTGGGGGACTCATCCCTACGAGCAGTACTTC. This translates into CASNWGTHPYEQYF.

The CDR3 nucleotides are TGCGCCAGCAGCCAAGAACCCGGGACAGTGCCCTACGAGCAGTACTTC. Amino acids: CASSQEPGTVPYEQYF. The rearrangement uses TRBV4-1 and TRBJ2-7; 7 nucleotides match TRBD1. J was trimmed by 2 bases and V by 0 bases; bases with no gene match: 7. Germline assignment: CDR1 MGHRA and CDR2 YSYEKL. This CDR3 is 16 amino acids long.

The chain recombines TRBV18 with TRBJ2-1; maybe TRBD2 (6 bases). The CDR3 has 12 amino acids. The V gene's germline CDR1 is KGHSH and CDR2 LQKENI. V dropped 6 bases and J dropped 7 bases, with 10 bases sitting between them. The CDR3 bases are TGTGCCAGCTCTGTAGCGGATAATGAGCAGTTCTTC. Protein sequence: CASSVADNEQFF. The whole variable domain, filled in from reference TRBV18 and TRBJ2-1, reads NAGVMQNPRHLVRRRGQEARLRCSPMKGHSHVYWYRQLPEEGLKFMVYLQKENIIDESGMPKERFSAEFPKEGPSILRIQQVVRGDSAAYFCASSVADNEQFFGPGTRLTVL.

The chain links TRBV4-1 to TRBJ1-1; no clear D gene. The length of the CDR3 is 15 residues. V was shortened by 6 bases and J by 0 bases, with 14 bases between the two germline ends. The V gene's germline CDR1 is MGHRA and CDR2 YSYEKL. The CDR3 coding sequence is TGCGCCAGCAGTTACGGGTCCTTATTGAACACTGAAGCTTTCTTT. This encodes CASSYGSLLNTEAFF.

The V gene is TRBV6-5, the J gene TRBJ2-7; D ambiguous. The CDR3 sequence is 14 residues long. The V gene's germline CDR1 is MNHEY and CDR2 SVGAGI. V was clipped by 0 bases and J by 0 bases, with 6 bases between them. The CDR3: CASSYSSVSYEQYF. The DNA for the CDR3 is TGTGCCAGCAGTTACTCTTCGGTCTCCTACGAGCAGTACTTC.

The V gene is TRBV19, the J gene TRBJ2-1; TRBD2 matches at 8 bases. Germline CDR1 and CDR2: LNHDA and SQIVND (reference sequence). The CDR3 is 16 residues long. Trimming cost V 3 bases and J 5 bases; bases outside gene matches: 9. CDR3 residues: CASSIPPAGVDNEQFF. DNA for the CDR3: TGTGCCAGTAGTATCCCTCCAGCGGGAGTCGACAATGAGCAGTTCTTC.

The rearrangement uses TRBV30 and TRBJ2-1; D ambiguous. With 0 bases removed from V and 9 bases from J, the gap between germline ends came to 6 bases. Germline CDR1 is GTSNPN and CDR2 is SVGIG (reference sequence). CDR3 length: 11 amino acids. Written as DNA, the CDR3 is TGTGCCTGGAGTGTCACTGGTGAGCAGTTCTTC. It codes for CAWSVTGEQFF.

The chain uses TRBV27 and TRBJ2-5; D possibly corresponds to TRBD2 (6 bases). V was pared by 5 bases and J by 5 bases, with 15 bases between. Germline V gives CDR1 MNHEY, CDR2 SMNVEV (reference sequence). The CDR3 contains 14 residues. The CDR3 region is CASSPGDSVETQYF. The CDR3 DNA reads TGTGCCAGCAGTCCGGGAGATAGTGTGGAGACCCAGTACTTC.

This sequence joins TRBV25-1 and TRBJ2-2; 8 bases align to TRBD2. The CDR3 runs to 17 residues. V was pared by 4 bases and J by 5 bases, with 12 bases of the junction left unmatched. CDR1 is MGHDK, CDR2 SYGVNS, per germline. The DNA for the CDR3 is TGTGCCAGCAGTGCCTTTACCGGGACTAGTAGTACCGGGGAGCTGTTTTTT. This sequence encodes CASSAFTGTSSTGELFF. The full variable domain, its missing parts supplied by reference TRBV25-1 and TRBJ2-2, is EADIYQTPRYLVIGTGKKITLECSQTMGHDKMYWYQQDPGMELHLIHYSYGVNSTEKGDLSSESTVSRIRTEHFPLTLESARPSHTSQYLCASSAFTGTSSTGELFFGEGSRLTVL.

The V and J genes are TRBV19 and TRBJ2-3; D is unclear. The CDR3 covers 13 residues. The germline CDR1 and CDR2 sequences are LNHDA and SQIVND (reference sequence). Trimming removed 5 bases from V and 3 bases from J, with 9 bases in between. The DNA of the CDR3 is TGTGCCAGTAGTGTTGACTTAACAGATACGCAGTATTTT. Translation gives CASSVDLTDTQYF. The variable domain in full, with the rest retrieved from reference TRBV19 and TRBJ2-3, is DGGITQSPKYLFRKEGQNVTLSCEQNLNHDAMYWYRQDPGQGLRLIYYSQIVNDFQKGDIAEGYSVSREKKESFPLTVTSAQKNPTAFYLCASSVDLTDTQYFGPGTRLTVL.

The rearrangement links TRBV19 to TRBJ2-3; 8 bases are a match to TRBD2. V was pared by 3 bases and J by 2 bases, with 4 bases of the junction left unmatched. CDR1 LNHDA and CDR2 SQIVND come from the germline V gene (reference sequence). This CDR3 comprises 15 residues. Here the CDR3 reads CASSIWTSITDTQYF. In DNA form, the CDR3 reads TGTGCCAGTAGTATTTGGACTAGCATCACAGATACGCAGTATTTT.

The chain links TRBV4-3 to TRBJ2-3; TRBD2 agrees at 12 bases. With 4 bases clipped from V and 6 bases from J, the junction kept 5 bases outside the gene matches. The CDR3 is 15 residues long. Germline lookup yields CDR1 LGHNA and CDR2 YSLEER. CDR3 region: CASSRRLAGEDTQYF. The CDR3 DNA is TGCGCCAGCAGCCGCAGACTAGCGGGAGAGGATACGCAGTATTTT.

This chain joins TRBV7-8 and TRBJ2-3, with TRBD2 matching 7 bases. CDR3 length equals 16 residues. Losses at the gene ends were 6 bases for V and 2 bases for J; bases not matched to a gene: 11. The germline gives CDR1 SGHVS, CDR2 FQNEAQ. The CDR3 DNA reads TGTGCCAGCAGTTCCCTCGGGAGGCGTACCACAGATACGCAGTATTTT. Its protein is CASSSLGRRTTDTQYF.

V gene TRBV27 combines with J gene TRBJ2-7, with a tentative D call TRBD1 (6 bases). The V gene's germline CDR1 is MNHEY and CDR2 SMNVEV (reference sequence). This CDR3 has 14 residues. Trimming removed 2 bases at V and 6 bases at J, with 14 bases between. CDR3 sequence reads: CASSLGDRWSEQYF. Here the CDR3 DNA reads TGTGCCAGCAGTTTAGGTGACAGGTGGAGCGAGCAGTACTTC.

The chain couples TRBV6-6 to TRBJ1-2; TRBD1 matches at 9 bases. Per the germline V gene, CDR1 is MNHNY and CDR2 is SVGAGI (reference sequence). The CDR3 contains 14 residues. J lost 4 bases, V lost 3 bases, and 3 bases had no gene match. CDR3 DNA sequence: TGTGCCAGCAGTTATGACAGGGGGTCCTATGGCTACACCTTC. Amino acid sequence: CASSYDRGSYGYTF.

The gene calls are TRBV25-1 and TRBJ2-5, with D maybe TRBD2 (5 bases). V was shortened by 2 bases and J by 6 bases, with 13 bases between the two germline ends. CDR3 size: 14 residues. Per germline, CDR1 MGHDK and CDR2 SYGVNS. For the CDR3, the DNA is TGTGCCAGCAGTGAACGAGGGTCCCATCAGACCCAGTACTTC. Translated, it gives CASSERGSHQTQYF.